Listed below are T cell receptor beta chains from one sample, sequenced in a study of cytomegalovirus exposure and HLA in healthy donors. TCRdb keeps only in-frame clones here, not all; method: immunoSEQ multiplex PCR. The profile covers fewer than 200,000 clones, with more than 75% appearing a single time and 13% to 15% taken by the ten largest. The sequenced sample was PBMCs. These receptors came from a woman aged 30 to 39 in good health and CMV-seropositive. Both conserved end residues are part of each CDR3. D genes are given only for firm matches. Some rows mark clone size as missing; the rest say once, few, many or name a class of expanded clone.

>.|TRBJ1-5|TRBD1|TRBV28
TGTGCCAGCAGTCCCACACAGGGGCGACAGCCCCAGCATTTT
CASSPTQGRQPQHF
>.|TRBJ1-5|.|TRBV27
TGTGCCAGCAGCGAGCATACGATCAATCAGCCCCAGCATTTT
CASSEHTINQPQHF
>few|TRBJ1-1|TRBD1|TRBV28
TGTGCCAGCAAACAGGGGGCGCCGATTGAAGCTTTCTTT
CASKQGAPIEAFF
>.|TRBJ2-5|.|TRBV11-3
TGTGCCAGCAGCGGGGGCGAACGGGCCCTAGGGGAGACCCAGTACTTC
CASSGGERALGETQYF
>.|TRBJ2-1|TRBD2|TRBV7-8
TGTGCCAGCAGCTTGACTAGCGGGGGTTACAATGAGCAGTTCTTC
CASSLTSGGYNEQFF
>once|TRBJ2-1|TRBD1|TRBV7-9
TGTGCCAGCAGCTACACAGGGGGCACCTACAATGAGCAGTTCTTC
CASSYTGGTYNEQFF
>.|TRBJ1-2|.|TRBV18
TGTGCCAGCTCATCCGACAGGCTGAACTATGGCTACACCTTC
CASSSDRLNYGYTF
>.|TRBJ1-1|TRBD1|TRBV5-4
TGTGCCAGCAGCATACAGGGGCGGGGGAACACTGAAGCTTTCTTT
CASSIQGRGNTEAFF
>.|TRBJ2-6|TRBD1|TRBV4-3
TGCGCCAGCAGCCAAAGAGCCGGGACAGGCCCTTACTCTGGGGCCAACGTCCTGACTTTC
CASSQRAGTGPYSGANVLTF
>.|TRBJ1-1|TRBD1|TRBV18
TGTGCCAGCTCACCACAGGGGGCGAGGGGTGAAGCTTTCTTT
CASSPQGARGEAFF
>.|TRBJ1-1|.|TRBV4-3
TGCGCCAGCAGCCAGGAGACAGGAATGAACACTGAAGCTTTCTTT
CASSQETGMNTEAFF
>.|TRBJ1-1|TRBD1|TRBV28
TGTGCCAGCAGTTTTTGGGGGGACAGAGGGAACACTGAAGCTTTCTTT
CASSFWGDRGNTEAFF
>.|TRBJ2-7|TRBD1|TRBV18
TGTGCCAGCTCGACCAGGGACAGCTACGAGCAGTACTTC
CASSTRDSYEQYF
>.|TRBJ2-1|TRBD2|TRBV7-2
TGTGCCAGCAGCACAATAGCGGGGGGCAACAATGAGCAGTTCTTC
CASSTIAGGNNEQFF
>.|TRBJ2-7|.|TRBV10-3
TGTGCCATCAGGGAAGGGGTACAGGGAGAGCACGAGCAGTACTTC
CAIREGVQGEHEQYF
>.|TRBJ2-1|.|TRBV19
TGTGCCAGTAGTATCCCTCCGGGGGCGGGAGTCTACAATGAGCAGTTCTTC
CASSIPPGAGVYNEQFF
>once|TRBJ2-3|.|TRBV5-6
TGTGCCAGCAGCTTGGCCGTTAATAGCCCAGATACGCAGTATTTT
CASSLAVNSPDTQYF
>.|TRBJ2-3|.|TRBV15
TGTGCCACCAGCAGAGACCTGACAGATAGCACAGATACGCAGTATTTT
CATSRDLTDSTDTQYF
>.|TRBJ1-4|.|TRBV5-6
TGTGCCAGCAGCTTTAAAACAGCCTTGAATGAAAAACTGTTTTTT
CASSFKTALNEKLFF
>.|TRBJ2-5|TRBD1|TRBV19
TGTGCCAGTAGTCGGACAGGGGGCCGGGAGACCCAGTACTTC
CASSRTGGRETQYF
>few|TRBJ2-2|TRBD2|TRBV5-1
TGCGCCAGCAGCTTGGGAGCGGGGCAAGGCGGGGAGCTGTTTTTT
CASSLGAGQGGELFF
>.|TRBJ1-1|.|TRBV2
TGTGCCAGCAGTGAAATAATCCTGAACACTGAAGCTTTCTTT
CASSEIILNTEAFF
>.|TRBJ2-2|TRBD2|TRBV18
TGTGCCAGCTCACCCGAACTACTAGCGGGAGGCACCGGGGAGCTGTTTTTT
CASSPELLAGGTGELFF
>.|TRBJ1-5|.|TRBV6-1
TGTGCCAGCGGGGGGTCCCACGGCCGGCCCCAGCATTTT
CASGGSHGRPQHF
>.|TRBJ2-1|TRBD2|TRBV2
TGTGCCAGCCGTCCTAGACTAGCCACGGCCAATGAGCAGTTCTTC
CASRPRLATANEQFF
>.|TRBJ2-3|TRBD1|TRBV6-5
TGTGCCAGCAGTTACCGGACAGGGAGTTCAGATACGCAGTATTTT
CASSYRTGSSDTQYF
>once|TRBJ2-7|TRBD1|TRBV5-4
TGTGCCAGCAGCCCAGCTACAGGGGGCTACGAGCAGTACTTC
CASSPATGGYEQYF
>.|TRBJ2-1|.|TRBV27
TGTGCCAGCAGTTTCGAAGGGGTGCGGCGAAATGAGCAGTTCTTC
CASSFEGVRRNEQFF
>.|TRBJ1-2|.|TRBV7-9
TGTTCCAGCAACAACCAGGCGTATGGCTACACCTTC
CSSNNQAYGYTF
>.|TRBJ1-2|TRBD1|TRBV30
TGTGCCTACGACAGGGACTATGGCTACACCTTC
CAYDRDYGYTF
>.|TRBJ1-4|TRBD1|TRBV5-1
TGCGCCAGCAGCTTGGACCCCGGGACAGACGGCGAAAAACTGTTTTTT
CASSLDPGTDGEKLFF
>.|TRBJ1-2|.|TRBV11-3
TGTGCCAGCAGCTTACGCCTTCCGGGTCCCCAAAGTTATGGCTACACCTTC
CASSLRLPGPQSYGYTF
>.|TRBJ2-3|TRBD1|TRBV7-3
TGTGCCGGCAGTTACGGGACAGGGGGCACAGATACGCAGTATTTT
CAGSYGTGGTDTQYF
>.|TRBJ2-7|TRBD1|TRBV5-4
TGTGCCAGCAGCACAAAGACAGGGGGCGTCCCGTGGGGCGAGCAGTACTTC
CASSTKTGGVPWGEQYF
>once|TRBJ1-5|.|TRBV7-2
TGTGCCAGCAGCCCGGGCGGGGATAGCAATCAGCCCCAGCATTTT
CASSPGGDSNQPQHF
>.|TRBJ1-1|.|TRBV28
TGTGCCAGCAGTTTTAGGGGGTCGGTCGCTTTCTTT
CASSFRGSVAFF
>.|TRBJ2-1|TRBD1|TRBV5-4
TGTGCCAGCAGTCCCGGGACAGAATACAATGAGCAGTTCTTC
CASSPGTEYNEQFF
>.|TRBJ2-7|TRBD1|TRBV28
TGTGCCAGCAGTCCGAGACAGGGGGCGGTCAATGACTTC
CASSPRQGAVNDF
>few|TRBJ2-1|.|TRBV4-3
TGCGCCAGCAGCTGTACTAGCCAAGGAAATGAGCAGTTCTTC
CASSCTSQGNEQFF
>.|TRBJ1-1|.|TRBV28
TGTGCCAGCAGTTTAGAAGCAGGGAACACTGAAGCTTTCTTT
CASSLEAGNTEAFF
>.|TRBJ2-7|.|TRBV28
TGTGCCAGCAGGAACCAGGGGGGACCACGAAATGGGCAGTACTTC
CASRNQGGPRNGQYF
>once|TRBJ1-1|.|TRBV19
TGTGCCAGTAGTATCGGACACTCGAACACTGAAGCTTTCTTT
CASSIGHSNTEAFF
>few|TRBJ2-7|TRBD2|TRBV5-1
TGCGCCAGCAGCCTTGGGACTAGCGGGGGCCTCCGCCACGAGCAGTACTTC
CASSLGTSGGLRHEQYF
>.|TRBJ2-2|.|TRBV7-6
TGTGCCAGCAGCATCGAGAGCGGGGAGCTGTTTTTT
CASSIESGELFF
>.|TRBJ2-5|TRBD2|TRBV5-1
TGCGCCAGCAGCTTGACGGTAGCGGGGGGACCGCAAGAGACCCAGTACTTC
CASSLTVAGGPQETQYF
>few|TRBJ2-7|.|TRBV11-1
TGTGCCAGCAGTCCCCCACCTCAGAGGTGGTGGAGAGGGCAGTACTTC
CASSPPPQRWWRGQYF
>once|TRBJ1-2|.|TRBV4-1
TGCGCCAGCAGCCAGAGGACAGAGGGAAAGTATGGCTACACCTTC
CASSQRTEGKYGYTF
>once|TRBJ2-5|TRBD1|TRBV28
TGTGCCAGCAGCTCCCTCCCGACAGGGCAAGAGACCCAGTACTTC
CASSSLPTGQETQYF
>.|TRBJ1-4|.|TRBV2
TGTGCCAGCAGTGAGGGGGGAGGGGAATATGAAAAACTGTTTTTT
CASSEGGGEYEKLFF
>.|TRBJ2-3|TRBD2|TRBV6-4
TGTGCCAGCAGTGACTCTAGCGGGGGGGCAGATACGCAGTATTTT
CASSDSSGGADTQYF
>.|TRBJ1-1|TRBD1|TRBV4-1
TGCGCCAGCAGCCAAGATACAGGGGGCCGCACTGAAGCTTTCTTT
CASSQDTGGRTEAFF
>.|TRBJ2-4|.|TRBV27
TGTGCCAGCAGTCCAACCACCCTATGGCAGGGCGGCGACATTCAGTACTTC
CASSPTTLWQGGDIQYF
>.|TRBJ1-1|.|TRBV6-6
TGTGCCAGCACCAAGGGGGGGCTCAACACTGAAGCTTTCTTT
CASTKGGLNTEAFF
>.|TRBJ1-3|.|TRBV6-6
TGTGCCAGCATCCAGGGGACCTCTGGAAACACCATATATTTT
CASIQGTSGNTIYF
>.|TRBJ2-7|TRBD2|TRBV7-2
TGTGCCAGCAGCTGGGGACTAGCCGAGCAGTACTTC
CASSWGLAEQYF